This T cell receptor beta chain was retrieved from a study of blood T cell repertoires in COVID-19. Looking at the study overall: Acute and convalescent COVID-19 samples came from the United States, Italy and Spain. PBMCs, B-cell-depleted T cells, or T cells provided the cDNA or gDNA that made up the material.

In the original workflow: Amplifying reference gene primers gave estimates of nucleated cell counts. Sequencing was performed with immunoSEQ multiplex PCR; in TCRdb, only in-frame clones are kept and a portion is missing. That table furnishes V, J and clone size, whereas the DNA furnished D and trimming. Of 100,000 to 110,000 clones detected, roughly 90% appear once; the ten largest clones hold approximately 2%. Germline CDR1 LNHDA, CDR2 SQIVND (reference sequence). There are 19 residues in the CDR3. The V segment lost 4 bases and the J segment 0 bases; nucleotides outside the gene matches: 8. The chain employs TRBV19 and TRBJ2-4; 14 nucleotides align to TRBD2. The sequenced sample consisted of peripheral blood. The clonotype was recovered from a man aged 50-59 years with active COVID-19. DNA for the CDR3: TGTGCCAGTAGTACTCGACTAGCGGGAGGGTCTTTAGCCAAAAACATTCAGTACTTC. It translates to CASSTRLAGGSLAKNIQYF.